This record covers a single T cell receptor (beta chain). Clones were sequenced by immunoSEQ multiplex PCR, and TCRdb holds only the in-frame ones, with some missing. The data show approximately 290,000 clones, 75% to 95% seen once. The data were obtained in a study of blood T cell repertoires in COVID-19. All enrollees were about 18 to 100 years old and from roughly 26 US areas. The ends were cut back, 2 bases at V and 1 base at J, with 11 bases in the middle. CDR1 is MGHRA and CDR2 is YSYEKL in the germline V gene. The CDR3 runs to 15 residues. Sequencing was done on a sample of PBMCs or T cells enriched from blood (not recorded which). The TCR was taken from a woman in her 30s who had recovered from COVID-19. J is TRBJ1-1 and V is TRBV4-1; D gene unclear. CDR3 loop: CASSQIATSNTEAFF. The DNA of the CDR3 is TGCGCCAGCAGCCAAATAGCTACCTCGAACACTGAAGCTTTCTTT.